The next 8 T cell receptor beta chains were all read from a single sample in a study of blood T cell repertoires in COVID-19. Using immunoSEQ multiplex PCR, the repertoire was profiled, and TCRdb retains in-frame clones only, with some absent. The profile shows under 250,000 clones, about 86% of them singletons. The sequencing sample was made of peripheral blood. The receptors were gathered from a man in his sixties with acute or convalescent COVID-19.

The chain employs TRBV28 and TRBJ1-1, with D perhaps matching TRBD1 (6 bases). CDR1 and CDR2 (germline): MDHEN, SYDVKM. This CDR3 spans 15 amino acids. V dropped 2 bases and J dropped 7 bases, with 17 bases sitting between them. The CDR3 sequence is CASSLTGLLESEAFF. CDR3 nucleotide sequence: TGTGCCAGCAGTTTAACAGGGCTCCTCGAGAGTGAAGCTTTCTTT.

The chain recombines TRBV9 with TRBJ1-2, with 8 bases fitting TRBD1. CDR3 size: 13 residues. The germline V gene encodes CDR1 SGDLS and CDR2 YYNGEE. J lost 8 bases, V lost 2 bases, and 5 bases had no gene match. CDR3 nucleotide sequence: TGTGCCAGCAGCGTGGACAGGGTCAAAGGCTACACCTTC. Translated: CASSVDRVKGYTF.

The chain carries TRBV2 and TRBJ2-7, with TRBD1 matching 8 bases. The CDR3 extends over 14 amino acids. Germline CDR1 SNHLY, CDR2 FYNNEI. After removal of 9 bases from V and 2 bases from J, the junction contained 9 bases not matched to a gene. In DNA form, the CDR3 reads TGTGCCAGTCTGCTCGGGACAGGCCCCTACGAGCAGTACTTC. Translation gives CASLLGTGPYEQYF. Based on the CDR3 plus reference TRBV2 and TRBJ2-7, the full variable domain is EPEVTQTPSHQVTQMGQEVILRCVPISNHLYFYWYRQILGQKVEFLVSFYNNEISEKSEIFDDQFSVERPDGSNFTLKIRSTKLEDSAMYFCASLLGTGPYEQYFGPGTRLTVT.

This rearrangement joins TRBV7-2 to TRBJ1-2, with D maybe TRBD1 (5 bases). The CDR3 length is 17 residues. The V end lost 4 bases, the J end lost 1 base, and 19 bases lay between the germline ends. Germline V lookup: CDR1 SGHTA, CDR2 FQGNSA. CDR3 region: CASSSSGQGERNYGYTF. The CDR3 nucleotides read TGTGCCAGCAGCTCCTCGGGTCAGGGCGAACGTAACTATGGCTACACCTTC.

CDR3 loop: CAISDLQGQTEAFF. The CDR3 DNA reads as TGTGCCATCAGCGATCTACAGGGGCAGACTGAAGCTTTCTTT. V usage is TRBV10-3 and J usage is TRBJ1-1; TRBD1 agrees at 7 bases. Germline CDR1 ENHRY, CDR2 SYGVKD. CDR3 size: 14 residues. Germline trimming cut 6 bases from V and 5 bases from J; bases unmatched to any gene: 9.

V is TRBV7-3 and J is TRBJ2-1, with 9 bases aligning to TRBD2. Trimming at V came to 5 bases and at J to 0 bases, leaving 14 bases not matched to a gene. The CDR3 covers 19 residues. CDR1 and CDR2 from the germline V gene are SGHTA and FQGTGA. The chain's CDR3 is CASSPLPGTSSSSYNEQFF. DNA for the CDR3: TGTGCCAGCAGCCCTCTCCCCGGGACTAGCTCTTCCTCCTACAATGAGCAGTTCTTC.

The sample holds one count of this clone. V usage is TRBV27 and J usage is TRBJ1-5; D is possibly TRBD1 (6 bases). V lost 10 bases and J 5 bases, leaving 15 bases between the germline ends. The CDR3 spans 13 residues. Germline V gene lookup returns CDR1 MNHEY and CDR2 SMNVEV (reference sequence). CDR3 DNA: TGTGCCACCTCAGACAGGCGCTATCAGCCCCAGCATTTT. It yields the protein CATSDRRYQPQHF.

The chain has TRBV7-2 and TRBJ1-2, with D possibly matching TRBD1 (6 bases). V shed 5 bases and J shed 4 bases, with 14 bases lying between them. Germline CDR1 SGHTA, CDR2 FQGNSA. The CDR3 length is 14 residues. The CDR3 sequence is CASSPGQSFYGYTF. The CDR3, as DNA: TGTGCCAGCAGCCCCGGACAGTCCTTCTATGGCTACACCTTC.